There are many counts of the clone carrying this T cell receptor (beta chain). These data originate in a study of blood T cell repertoires in COVID-19. Study as a whole: The analysed material was cDNA or gDNA that came from T cells, B-cell-depleted T cells, or PBMCs.

Original methodology: How many nucleated cells were present was estimated from reference gene primer amplification. Method: immunoSEQ multiplex PCR; TCRdb's copy keeps in-frame clones and lacks some. The V and J calls and the clone size are those of that table, but D and trimming were determined from the DNA. The table lists hundreds of thousands of clones, approximately 90% of them singletons. Germline V gene data show CDR1 as MDHEN and CDR2 as SYDVKM. The CDR3 is 13 amino acids. Germline trimming cut 6 bases from V and 4 bases from J; bases unmatched to any gene: 3. Cohort allocation depended upon clinical history that participants reported.

The receptor was isolated from a woman younger than 35 who had been exposed to COVID-19. The V gene is TRBV28, the J gene TRBJ1-1, with TRBD1 matching 9 bases. Sequenced material: PBMCs or T cells enriched from blood (not recorded which). The CDR3 DNA reads as TGTGCCAGCAGGGAGACAGGGGGCACTGAAGCTTTCTTT. This encodes CASRETGGTEAFF.